Reported below is one T cell receptor (beta chain). As yet, its antigen is unknown. Time point denoted: patch test 2, 6 weeks after DPC sensitization. Treatment of the sample: therapeutic diphenylcyclopropenone sensitization with weekly scalp DPC. The library gave individual cDNA molecules unique molecular identifiers. MiXCR, applied by TCRdb to the RACE reads, yields one record per CDR3 protein. The repertoire consists of more than 90,000 distinct CDR3 sequences, with roughly 11% occurring once and the leading ten covering 2.5% to 4%. This sample is drawn from a study of human T cells and chemical hapten exposure. General study findings and limits: TCRs at high frequency, those above 1 in 1000, did not change with DPC sensitization.

Germline V CDR1 and CDR2: SEHNR, FQNEAQ (reference sequence). CDR3 size: 16 residues. The J segment lost 2 bases and the V segment lost 1 base, leaving 6 bases of the junction unmatched. The sequenced sample was whole blood, obtained in connection with sensitization to the hapten diphenylcyclopropenone (DPC). This clonotype was obtained from a woman in her thirties or forties with alopecia areata. Some clones in this sample may be carry-over from other donors' samples. J is TRBJ2-7 and V is TRBV7-9; 9 nucleotides align to TRBD2. CDR3 in amino acids: CASSLVVLAGTYEQYF. The CDR3 DNA sequence: TGTGCCAGCAGCTTAGTGGTGCTAGCGGGAACCTACGAGCAGTACTTC.